This is a list of T cell receptor beta chains from one sample in a study of blood T cell repertoires in COVID-19. Here immunoSEQ multiplex PCR was the method, and the copy in TCRdb shows in-frame clones only, minus some. The table records about 200,000 clones, roughly 87% of them present only once. The sequencing input was peripheral blood. These receptors originate from a middle-aged man with active or convalescent COVID-19. CDR3s leave out the opening cysteine and the closing phenylalanine or tryptophan.

TRBJ1-2,TRBV15,ATSRVRTGGLYGYT
TRBJ2-7,TRBV27,ASSPRTGNEQY
TRBJ1-2,TRBV2,ASSEWGPELANYGYT
TRBJ1-4,TRBV6-5,ASSYSGWTGVEKLF
TRBJ1-5,TRBV27,ASSDRGSQPQH
TRBJ2-3,TRBV5-5,ASSSRAGPSTDTQY
TRBJ1-2,TRBV2,ASSRDPGTGHNYGYT
TRBJ1-2,TRBV25-1,ASSLQGAVGYT
TRBJ2-7,TRBV6-5,ASSYSGTAYEQY
TRBJ1-5,TRBV29-1,SVSGGDSNQPQH
TRBJ1-2,TRBV7-9,ASSAQGDGYT
TRBJ2-3,TRBV28,ASSLIVQGARTQY
TRBJ1-4,TRBV2,ASSDRTVNEKLF
TRBJ1-5,TRBV3-1/TRBV3-2,ASSIYAGQPQH
TRBJ1-1,TRBV11-2,ASSLSGYTEAF
TRBJ1-5,TRBV27,ASSSSMVSNQPQH
TRBJ1-2,TRBV5-1,ASSLAPPYPGQNYGYT